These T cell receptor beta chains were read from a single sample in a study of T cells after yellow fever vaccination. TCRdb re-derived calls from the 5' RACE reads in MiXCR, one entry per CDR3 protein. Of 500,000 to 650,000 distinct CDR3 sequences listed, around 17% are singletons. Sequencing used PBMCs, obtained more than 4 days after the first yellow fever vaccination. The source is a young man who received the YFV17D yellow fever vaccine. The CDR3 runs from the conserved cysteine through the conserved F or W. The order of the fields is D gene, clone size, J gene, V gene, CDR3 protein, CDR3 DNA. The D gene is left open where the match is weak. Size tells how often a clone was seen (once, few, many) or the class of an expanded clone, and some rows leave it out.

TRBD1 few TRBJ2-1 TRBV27 CASSLDRVTNEQFF TGTGCCAGCAGTCTAGACAGGGTTACCAATGAGCAGTTCTTC
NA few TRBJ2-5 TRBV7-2 CASSGRSEETQYF TGTGCCAGCAGCGGACGGTCCGAAGAGACCCAGTACTTC
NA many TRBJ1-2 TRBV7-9 CASSLGAVYGYTF TGTGCCAGCAGCTTAGGGGCTGTCTATGGCTACACCTTC
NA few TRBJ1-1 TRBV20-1 CSASLPLLNTEAFF TGCAGTGCTAGCTTGCCACTCCTAAACACTGAAGCTTTCTTT
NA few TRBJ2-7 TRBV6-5 CASSSTGESSYEQYF TGTGCCAGCAGTTCCACGGGTGAAAGCTCCTACGAGCAGTACTTC
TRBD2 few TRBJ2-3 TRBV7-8 CASSPPRLATDTQYF TGTGCCAGCAGCCCCCCGAGACTAGCCACAGATACGCAGTATTTT
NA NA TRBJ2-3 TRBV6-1 CASTKWGQRTDTQYF TGTGCCAGCACCAAATGGGGACAACGCACAGATACGCAGTATTTT
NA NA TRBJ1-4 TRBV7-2 CASSPGPGNEKLFF TGTGCCAGCAGCCCGGGACCGGGAAATGAAAAACTGTTTTTT
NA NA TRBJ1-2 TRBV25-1 CASTNSPQDLGYTF TGTGCCAGCACCAACAGTCCCCAGGACTTGGGCTACACCTTC
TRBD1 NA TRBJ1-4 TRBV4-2 CASSQRDRDNEKLFF TGTGCCAGCAGCCAACGGGACAGAGATAATGAAAAACTGTTTTTT
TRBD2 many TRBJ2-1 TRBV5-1 CASSFLAGGGNEQFF TGCGCCAGCAGCTTCCTAGCGGGGGGCGGCAATGAGCAGTTCTTC
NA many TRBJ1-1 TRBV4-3 CASSQERMNTEAFF TGCGCCAGCAGCCAAGAGAGGATGAACACTGAAGCTTTCTTT
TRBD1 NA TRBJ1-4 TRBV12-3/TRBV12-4 CASSPRTGTSEKLFF TGTGCCAGCAGCCCAAGGACAGGGACAAGTGAAAAACTGTTTTTT
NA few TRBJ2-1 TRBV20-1 CSARDPRGGLYNEQFF TGCAGTGCTAGGGACCCACGCGGGGGCCTCTACAATGAGCAGTTCTTC
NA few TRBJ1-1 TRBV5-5 CASSPGQREAFF TGTGCCAGCAGCCCCGGACAGAGAGAAGCTTTCTTT
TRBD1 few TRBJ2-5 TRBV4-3 CASSQGQGGLKETQYF TGCGCCAGCAGCCAAGGACAGGGGGGCCTTAAAGAGACCCAGTACTTC
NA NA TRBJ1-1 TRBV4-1 CASSALGYSEAFF TGCGCCAGCAGCGCCTTAGGGTATTCTGAAGCTTTCTTT
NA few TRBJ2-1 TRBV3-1 CASSQVLRGDSYNEQFF TGTGCCAGCAGCCAAGTTCTGAGGGGGGACTCCTACAATGAGCAGTTCTTC